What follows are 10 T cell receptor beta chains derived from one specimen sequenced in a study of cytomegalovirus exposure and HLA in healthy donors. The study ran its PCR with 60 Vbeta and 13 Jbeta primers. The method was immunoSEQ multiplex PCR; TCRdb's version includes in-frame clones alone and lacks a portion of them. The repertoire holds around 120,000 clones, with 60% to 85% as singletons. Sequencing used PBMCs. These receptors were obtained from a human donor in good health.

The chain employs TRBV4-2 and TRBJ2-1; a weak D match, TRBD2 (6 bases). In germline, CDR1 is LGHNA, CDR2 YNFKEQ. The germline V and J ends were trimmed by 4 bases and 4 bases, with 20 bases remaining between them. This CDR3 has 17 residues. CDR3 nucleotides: TGTGCCAGCAGCCCTACTTACCGGGTAGCGGTGTACAATGAGCAGTTCTTC. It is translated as CASSPTYRVAVYNEQFF.

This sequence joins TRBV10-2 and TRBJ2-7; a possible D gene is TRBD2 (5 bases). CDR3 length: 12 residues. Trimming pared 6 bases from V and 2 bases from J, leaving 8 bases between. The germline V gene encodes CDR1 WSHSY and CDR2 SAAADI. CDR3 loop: CASSWEPYEQYF. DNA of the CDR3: TGCGCCAGCAGCTGGGAGCCCTACGAGCAGTACTTC.

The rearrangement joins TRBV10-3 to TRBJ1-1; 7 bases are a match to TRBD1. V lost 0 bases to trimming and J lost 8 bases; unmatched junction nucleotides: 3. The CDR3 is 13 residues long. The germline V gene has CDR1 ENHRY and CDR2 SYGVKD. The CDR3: CAISESIRGEAFF. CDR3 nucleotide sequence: TGTGCCATCAGTGAGTCGATCAGGGGGGAAGCTTTCTTT.

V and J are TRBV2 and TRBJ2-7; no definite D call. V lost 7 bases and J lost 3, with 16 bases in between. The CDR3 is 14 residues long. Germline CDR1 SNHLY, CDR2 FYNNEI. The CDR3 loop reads CASTEYDMIYEQYF. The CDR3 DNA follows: TGTGCCAGCACCGAATACGACATGATCTACGAGCAGTACTTC. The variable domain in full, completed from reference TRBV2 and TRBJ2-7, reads EPEVTQTPSHQVTQMGQEVILRCVPISNHLYFYWYRQILGQKVEFLVSFYNNEISEKSEIFDDQFSVERPDGSNFTLKIRSTKLEDSAMYFCASTEYDMIYEQYFGPGTRLTVT.

In nucleotides, the CDR3 is TGTGCCAGCAGACAAGCGGGGGACCCCTACGAGCAGTACTTC. Its translation is CASRQAGDPYEQYF. V gene TRBV27 combines with J gene TRBJ2-7, with 8 nucleotides matching TRBD2. The germline V gene has CDR1 MNHEY and CDR2 SMNVEV (reference sequence). The CDR3 spans 14 residues. J gave up 2 bases and V 6 bases, and 6 bases lay outside the gene matches.

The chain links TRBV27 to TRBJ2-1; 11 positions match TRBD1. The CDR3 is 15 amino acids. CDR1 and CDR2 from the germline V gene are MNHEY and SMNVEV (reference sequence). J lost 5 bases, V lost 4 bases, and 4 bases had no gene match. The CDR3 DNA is TGTGCCAGCAGTTCGCCGGGACAGGGGGACAATGAGCAGTTCTTC. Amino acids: CASSSPGQGDNEQFF.

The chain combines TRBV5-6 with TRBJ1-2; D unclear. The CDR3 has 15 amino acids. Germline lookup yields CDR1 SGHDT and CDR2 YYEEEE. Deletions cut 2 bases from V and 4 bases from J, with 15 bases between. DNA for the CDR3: TGTGCCAGCAGCTTTCCCGACAAAGCTTCCTATGGCTACACCTTC. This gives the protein CASSFPDKASYGYTF.

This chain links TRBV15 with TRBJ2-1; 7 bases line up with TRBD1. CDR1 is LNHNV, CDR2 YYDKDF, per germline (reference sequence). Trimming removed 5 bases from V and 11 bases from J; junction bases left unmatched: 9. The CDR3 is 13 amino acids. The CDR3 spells CATSGVTGRQQFF. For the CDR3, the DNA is TGTGCCACCAGCGGGGTGACAGGGCGGCAGCAGTTCTTC.

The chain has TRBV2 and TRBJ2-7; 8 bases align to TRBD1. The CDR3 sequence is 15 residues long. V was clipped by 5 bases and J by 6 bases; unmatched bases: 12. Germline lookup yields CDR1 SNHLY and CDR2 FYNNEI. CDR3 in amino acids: CASSPWTGLSTEQYF. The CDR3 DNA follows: TGTGCCAGCAGTCCATGGACAGGGTTATCAACCGAGCAGTACTTC.

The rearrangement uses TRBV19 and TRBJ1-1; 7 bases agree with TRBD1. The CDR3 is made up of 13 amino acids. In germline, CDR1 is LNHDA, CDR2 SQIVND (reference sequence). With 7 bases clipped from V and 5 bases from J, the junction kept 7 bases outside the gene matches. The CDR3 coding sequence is TGTGCCAGTACCTTACAGGGGAGGACTGAAGCTTTCTTT. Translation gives CASTLQGRTEAFF.